Listed below are T cell receptor beta chains from one sample, sequenced in a study of OX40 agonist ivuxolimab in advanced cancers. The table came from immunoSEQ multiplex PCR; TCRdb's copy has only in-frame clones and leaves some out. Among some 74,000 clones listed, roughly 82% were seen once. Sequenced here: CD4+ or CD8+ T cells sorted from blood, sampled in a trial of the OX40 agonist ivuxolimab. The source of these receptors is an adult with an advanced solid tumor such as melanoma, head and neck, liver or kidney cancer. CDR3s include the opening cysteine and the closing phenylalanine or tryptophan. The D gene is left open where the match is weak. Part of the rows lack a size; the others show once, few, many or a class for expanded clones.

len: 14; v_gene: TRBV6-6; d_gene: .; j_gene: TRBJ1-5; abundance: .; CDR3nt: TGTGCCAGCAGCCAGAGGGGGAGCAATCAGCCCCAGCATTTT; CDR3aa: CASSQRGSNQPQHF
len: 17; v_gene: TRBV5-6; d_gene: TRBD1; j_gene: TRBJ1-2; abundance: .; CDR3nt: TGTGCCAGCTCCTTTTTGAGGGGGCAACTGACTAACTATGGCTACACCTTC; CDR3aa: CASSFLRGQLTNYGYTF
len: 13; v_gene: TRBV7-3; d_gene: .; j_gene: TRBJ2-3; abundance: .; CDR3nt: TGTGCCAGCAGCTTCCCCCTCCATGGCACGCAGTATTTT; CDR3aa: CASSFPLHGTQYF
len: 13; v_gene: TRBV7-8; d_gene: .; j_gene: TRBJ1-2; abundance: .; CDR3nt: TGTGCCAGCAGCCCAGACCCCCAATTGGGCTACACCTTC; CDR3aa: CASSPDPQLGYTF
len: 15; v_gene: TRBV6-5; d_gene: TRBD1; j_gene: TRBJ2-1; abundance: .; CDR3nt: TGTGCCAGCAGTCGAGGACAGGGCGCTTACAATGAGCAGTTCTTC; CDR3aa: CASSRGQGAYNEQFF
len: 15; v_gene: TRBV6-1; d_gene: TRBD1; j_gene: TRBJ1-4; abundance: once; CDR3nt: TGTGCCAGCAGTAGACCCGGGACAGCCTATGAAAAACTGTTTTTT; CDR3aa: CASSRPGTAYEKLFF
len: 16; v_gene: TRBV19; d_gene: TRBD2; j_gene: TRBJ2-2; abundance: .; CDR3nt: TGTGCCAGTAGTATGGCTAGCGGGAGTTACACCGGGGAGCTGTTTTTT; CDR3aa: CASSMASGSYTGELFF
len: 14; v_gene: TRBV6-1; d_gene: .; j_gene: TRBJ1-1; abundance: .; CDR3nt: TGTGCCAGCACTACCGGACAGCTGAACACTGAAGCTTTCTTT; CDR3aa: CASTTGQLNTEAFF
len: 15; v_gene: TRBV7-9; d_gene: .; j_gene: TRBJ1-1; abundance: .; CDR3nt: TGTGCCAGCAGCCCCCGAGTTTCAGGGAACACTGAAGCTTTCTTT; CDR3aa: CASSPRVSGNTEAFF
len: 14; v_gene: TRBV6-5; d_gene: TRBD1; j_gene: TRBJ1-2; abundance: .; CDR3nt: TGTGCCAGCAGTACCGGACAGGGGAACTATGGCTACACCTTC; CDR3aa: CASSTGQGNYGYTF
len: 15; v_gene: TRBV28; d_gene: TRBD1; j_gene: TRBJ2-7; abundance: .; CDR3nt: TGTGCCAGCAGTTCCTCCGGGACAGGGGGCCACGAGCAGTACTTC; CDR3aa: CASSSSGTGGHEQYF
len: 16; v_gene: TRBV7-7; d_gene: TRBD2; j_gene: TRBJ2-5; abundance: .; CDR3nt: TGTGCTAGCAGCTCAGGGACTAGCGGGGGCCAAGAGACCCAGTACTTC; CDR3aa: CASSSGTSGGQETQYF
len: 13; v_gene: TRBV6-5; d_gene: TRBD2; j_gene: TRBJ2-7; abundance: once; CDR3nt: TGTGCCAGCAGTTACAGGACTAGTTCCGAGCAGTACTTC; CDR3aa: CASSYRTSSEQYF
len: 15; v_gene: TRBV27; d_gene: .; j_gene: TRBJ1-5; abundance: .; CDR3nt: TGTGCCAGCAGTTCTAGGAAGGGAGGCAATCAGCCCCAGCATTTT; CDR3aa: CASSSRKGGNQPQHF